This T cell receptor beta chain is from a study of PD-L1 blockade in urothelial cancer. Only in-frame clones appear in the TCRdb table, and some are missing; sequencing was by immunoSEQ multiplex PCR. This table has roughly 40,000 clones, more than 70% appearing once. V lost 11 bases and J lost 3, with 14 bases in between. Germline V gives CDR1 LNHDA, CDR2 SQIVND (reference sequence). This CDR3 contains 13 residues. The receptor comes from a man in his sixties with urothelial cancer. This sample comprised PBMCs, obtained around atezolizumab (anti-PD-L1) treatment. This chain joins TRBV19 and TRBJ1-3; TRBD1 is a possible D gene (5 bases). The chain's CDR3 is CAGRQSGGNTIYF. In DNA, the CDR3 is TGTGCCGGACGACAGTCGGGTGGAAACACCATATATTTT.